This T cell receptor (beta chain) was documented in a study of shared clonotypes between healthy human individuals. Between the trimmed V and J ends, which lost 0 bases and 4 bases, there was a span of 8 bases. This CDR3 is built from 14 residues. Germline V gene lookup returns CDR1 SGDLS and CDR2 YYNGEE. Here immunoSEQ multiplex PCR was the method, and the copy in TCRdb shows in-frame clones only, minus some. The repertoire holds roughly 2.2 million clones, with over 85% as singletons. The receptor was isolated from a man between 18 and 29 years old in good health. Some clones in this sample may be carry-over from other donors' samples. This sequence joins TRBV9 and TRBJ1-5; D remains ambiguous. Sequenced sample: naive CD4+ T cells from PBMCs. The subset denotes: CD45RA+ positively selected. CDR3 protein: CASSVGPKNQPQHF. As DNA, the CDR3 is TGTGCCAGCAGCGTAGGTCCCAAAAATCAGCCCCAGCATTTT. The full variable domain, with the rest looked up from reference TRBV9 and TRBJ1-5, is DSGVTQTPKHLITATGQRVTLRCSPRSGDLSVYWYQQSLDQGLQFLIQYYNGEERAKGNILERFSAQQFPDLHSELNLSSLELGDSALYFCASSVGPKNQPQHFGDGTRLSIL.